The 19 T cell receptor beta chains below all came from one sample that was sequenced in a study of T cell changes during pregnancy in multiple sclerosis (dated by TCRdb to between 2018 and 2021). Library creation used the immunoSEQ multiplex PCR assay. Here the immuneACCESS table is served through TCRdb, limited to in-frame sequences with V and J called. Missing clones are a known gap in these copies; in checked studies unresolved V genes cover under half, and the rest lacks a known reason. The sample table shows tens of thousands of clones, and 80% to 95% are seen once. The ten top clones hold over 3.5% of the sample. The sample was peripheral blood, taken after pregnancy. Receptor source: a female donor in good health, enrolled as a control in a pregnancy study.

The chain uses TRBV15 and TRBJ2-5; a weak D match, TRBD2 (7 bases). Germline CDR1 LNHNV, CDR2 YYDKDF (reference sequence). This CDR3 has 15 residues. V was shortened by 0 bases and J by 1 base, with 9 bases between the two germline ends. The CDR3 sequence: CATSRERGPQETQYF. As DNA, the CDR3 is TGTGCCACCAGCAGAGAGCGGGGGCCCCAAGAGACCCAGTACTTC.

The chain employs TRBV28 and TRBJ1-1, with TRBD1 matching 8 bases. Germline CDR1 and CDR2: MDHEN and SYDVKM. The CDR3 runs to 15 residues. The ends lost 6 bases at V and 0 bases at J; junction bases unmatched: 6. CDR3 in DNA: TGTGCCAGCAGCCGTACAGGGGGGATGAACACTGAAGCTTTCTTT. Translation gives CASSRTGGMNTEAFF. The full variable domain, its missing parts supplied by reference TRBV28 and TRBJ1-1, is DVKVTQSSRYLVKRTGEKVFLECVQDMDHENMFWYRQDPGLGLRLIYFSYDVKMKEKGDIPEGYSVSREKKERFSLILESASTNQTSMYLCASSRTGGMNTEAFFGQGTRLTVV.

This CDR3 is CASSPGGQGNSPLHF. Here the CDR3 DNA reads TGTGCCAGCTCACCAGGGGGACAGGGGAATTCACCCCTCCACTTT. This chain connects TRBV18 to TRBJ1-6, with TRBD1 matching over 10 bases. The CDR3 length is 15 residues. Germline lookup yields CDR1 KGHSH and CDR2 LQKENI. The V segment lost 2 bases and the J segment 7 bases; nucleotides outside the gene matches: 2.

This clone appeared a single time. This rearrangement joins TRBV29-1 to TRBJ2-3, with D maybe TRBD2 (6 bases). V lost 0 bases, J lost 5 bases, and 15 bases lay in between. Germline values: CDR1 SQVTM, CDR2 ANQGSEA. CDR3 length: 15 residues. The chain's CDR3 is CSVEDRASVKDTQYF. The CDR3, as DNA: TGCAGCGTTGAAGATCGCGCTAGCGTGAAAGATACGCAGTATTTT.

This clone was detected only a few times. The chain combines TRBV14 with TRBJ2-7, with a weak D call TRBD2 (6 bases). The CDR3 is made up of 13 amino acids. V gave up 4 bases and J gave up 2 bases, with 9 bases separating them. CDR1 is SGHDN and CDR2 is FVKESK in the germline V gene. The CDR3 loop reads CASSRGTAYEQYF. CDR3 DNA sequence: TGTGCCAGCAGCCGCGGGACCGCCTACGAGCAGTACTTC.

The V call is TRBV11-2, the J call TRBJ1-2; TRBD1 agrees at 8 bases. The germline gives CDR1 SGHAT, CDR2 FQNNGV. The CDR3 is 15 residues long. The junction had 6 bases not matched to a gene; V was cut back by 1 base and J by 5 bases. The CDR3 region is CASSLVGQELYGYTF. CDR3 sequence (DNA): TGTGCCAGCAGCTTAGTGGGACAGGAACTTTATGGCTACACCTTC.

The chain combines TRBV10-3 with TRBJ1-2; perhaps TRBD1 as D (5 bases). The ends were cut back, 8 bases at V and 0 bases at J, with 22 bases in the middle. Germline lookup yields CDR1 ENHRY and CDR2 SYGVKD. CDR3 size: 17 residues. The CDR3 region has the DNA TGTGCCATCTCTTTAGGAGGCAGGGACTATACTAACTATGGCTACACCTTC. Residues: CAISLGGRDYTNYGYTF.

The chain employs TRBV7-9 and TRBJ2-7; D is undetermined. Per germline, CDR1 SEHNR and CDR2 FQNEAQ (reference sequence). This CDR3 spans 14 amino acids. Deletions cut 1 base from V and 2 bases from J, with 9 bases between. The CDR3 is CASSLGAVAYEQYF. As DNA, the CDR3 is TGTGCCAGCAGCTTAGGGGCTGTCGCCTACGAGCAGTACTTC.

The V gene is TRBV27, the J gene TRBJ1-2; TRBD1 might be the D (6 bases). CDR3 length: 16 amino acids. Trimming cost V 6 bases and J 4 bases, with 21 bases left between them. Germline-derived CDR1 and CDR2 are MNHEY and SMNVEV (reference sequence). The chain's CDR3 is CASSPTRGGAGYGYTF. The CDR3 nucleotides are TGTGCCAGCAGCCCCACGAGGGGGGGCGCCGGCTATGGCTACACCTTC.

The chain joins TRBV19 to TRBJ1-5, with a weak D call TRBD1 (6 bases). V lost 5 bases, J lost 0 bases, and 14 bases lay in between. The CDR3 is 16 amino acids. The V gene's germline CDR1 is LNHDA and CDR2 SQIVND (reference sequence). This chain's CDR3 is CASSVGQSYSNQPQHF. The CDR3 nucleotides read TGTGCCAGTAGTGTGGGACAATCCTATAGCAATCAGCCCCAGCATTTT.

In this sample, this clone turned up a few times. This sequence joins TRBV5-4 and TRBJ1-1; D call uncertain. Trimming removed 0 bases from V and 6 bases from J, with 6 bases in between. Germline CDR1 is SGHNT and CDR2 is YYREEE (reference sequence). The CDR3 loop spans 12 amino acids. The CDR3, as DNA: TGTGCCAGCAGCTTGGGAGGTCCTGAAGCTTTCTTT. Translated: CASSLGGPEAFF.

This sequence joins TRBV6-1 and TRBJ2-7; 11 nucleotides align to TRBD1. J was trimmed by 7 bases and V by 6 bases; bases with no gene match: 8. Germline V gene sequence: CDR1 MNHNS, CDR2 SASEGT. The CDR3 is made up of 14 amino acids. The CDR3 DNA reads TGTGCCAGCAGCGCCGGACAGGGGGCGCGGGAGCAGTACTTC. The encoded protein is CASSAGQGAREQYF.

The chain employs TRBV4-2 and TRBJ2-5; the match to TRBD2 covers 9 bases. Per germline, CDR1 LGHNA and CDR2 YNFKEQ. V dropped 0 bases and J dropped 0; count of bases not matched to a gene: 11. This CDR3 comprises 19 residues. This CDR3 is CASSQELAGGKAYQETQYF. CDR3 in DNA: TGTGCCAGCAGCCAAGAACTAGCGGGCGGAAAGGCGTACCAAGAGACCCAGTACTTC.

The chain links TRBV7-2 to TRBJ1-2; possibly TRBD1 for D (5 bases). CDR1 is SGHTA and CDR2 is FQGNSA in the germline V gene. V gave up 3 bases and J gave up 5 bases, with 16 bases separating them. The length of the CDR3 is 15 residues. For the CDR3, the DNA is TGTGCCAGCAGCTTGCGGGACTGGCCTGGGTATGGCTACACCTTC. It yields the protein CASSLRDWPGYGYTF. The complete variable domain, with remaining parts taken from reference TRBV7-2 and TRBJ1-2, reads GAGVSQSPSNKVTEKGKDVELRCDPISGHTALYWYRQSLGQGLEFLIYFQGNSAPDKSGLPSDRFSAERTGGSVSTLTIQRTQQEDSAVYLCASSLRDWPGYGYTFGSGTRLTVV.

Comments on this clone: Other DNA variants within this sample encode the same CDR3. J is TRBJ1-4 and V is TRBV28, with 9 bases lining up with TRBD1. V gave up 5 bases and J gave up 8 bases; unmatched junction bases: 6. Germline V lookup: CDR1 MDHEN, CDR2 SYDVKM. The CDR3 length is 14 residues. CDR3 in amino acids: CASSNNRGREKLFF. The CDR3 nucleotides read TGTGCCAGCAGTAACAACAGGGGGCGAGAAAAACTGTTTTTT.

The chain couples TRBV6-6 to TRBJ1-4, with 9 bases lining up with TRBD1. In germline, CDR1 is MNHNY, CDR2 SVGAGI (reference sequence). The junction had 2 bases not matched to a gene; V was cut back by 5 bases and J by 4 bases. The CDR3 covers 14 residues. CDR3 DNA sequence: TGTGCCAGCAGTGACAGGGGGGGTAATGAAAAACTGTTTTTT. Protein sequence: CASSDRGGNEKLFF.

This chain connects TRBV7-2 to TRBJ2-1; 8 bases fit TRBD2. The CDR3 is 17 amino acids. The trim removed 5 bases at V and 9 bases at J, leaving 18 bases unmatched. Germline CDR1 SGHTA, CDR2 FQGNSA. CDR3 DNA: TGTGCCAGCAGCCCCGACGCCGGGAGGGCCTCACGGGTTGAGCAGTTCTTC. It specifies CASSPDAGRASRVEQFF.

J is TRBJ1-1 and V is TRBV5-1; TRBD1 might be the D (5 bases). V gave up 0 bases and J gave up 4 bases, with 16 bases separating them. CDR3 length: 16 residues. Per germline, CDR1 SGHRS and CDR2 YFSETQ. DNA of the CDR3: TGCGCCAGCAGCTTGGATATTGGGACTATCATCACTGAAGCTTTCTTT. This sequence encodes CASSLDIGTIITEAFF.

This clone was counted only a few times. The CDR3 loop reads CASSQEGDSSPLHF. DNA of the CDR3: TGTGCCAGCAGCCAAGAAGGGGATAGTTCACCCCTCCACTTT. The chain couples TRBV4-2 to TRBJ1-6; a weak D match, TRBD1 (5 bases). Trimming cost V 0 bases and J 9 bases, with 9 bases left between them. This CDR3 is 14 amino acids long. Germline CDR1 LGHNA, CDR2 YNFKEQ.